Sequencing of this TCR beta chain was carried out in a study of CD8 T cells in Susac syndrome. Negative isolation was used for CD8+ and CD4+ T cells, and FACS enrichment was applied to TEMRA cells. This clonotype appeared once. V lost 5 bases, J lost 4 bases, and 8 bases lay in between. Germline V gene data show CDR1 as DFQATT and CDR2 as SNEGSKA (reference sequence). This CDR3 region has 12 residues. RNA was extracted with the RNeasy kit, and a quantity of roughly 0.5 to 1 ug was reverse transcribed using random hexamers. The CDR3 of TCR beta was amplified by immunoSEQ multiplex PCR across 54 Vbeta and 13 Jbeta. TCRdb recomputed calls from the immunoSEQ multiplex PCR reads with MiXCR, one row per CDR3 protein. Of fewer than 250,000 distinct CDR3 sequences detected, 80% to 95% appear once; the ten largest clones hold less than 0.15%.

The chain combines TRBV20-1 with TRBJ2-2; TRBD1 is a possible D gene (6 bases). The material sequenced was CD8+ T cells from PBMCs. The receptor was derived from a human donor with multiple sclerosis. As DNA, the CDR3 is TGCAGTGCTTCGACAGGCACCGGGGAGCTGTTTTTT. Translation: CSASTGTGELFF.